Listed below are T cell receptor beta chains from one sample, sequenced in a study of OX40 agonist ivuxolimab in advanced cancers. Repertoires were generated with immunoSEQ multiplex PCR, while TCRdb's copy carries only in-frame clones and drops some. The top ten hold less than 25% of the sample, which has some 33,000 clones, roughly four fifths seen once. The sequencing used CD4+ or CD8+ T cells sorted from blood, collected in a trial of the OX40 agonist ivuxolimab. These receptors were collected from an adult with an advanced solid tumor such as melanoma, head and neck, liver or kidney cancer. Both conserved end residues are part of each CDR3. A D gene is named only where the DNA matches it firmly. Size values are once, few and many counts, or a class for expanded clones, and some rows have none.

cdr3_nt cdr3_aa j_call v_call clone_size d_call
TGTGCCAGCAGCCGGACTAGCTTTACAGATACGCAGTATTTT CASSRTSFTDTQYF TRBJ2-3 TRBV7-2 NA TRBD2
TGTGCCAGCTCACCTTCTGGGCGGGACACTGAAGCTTTCTTT CASSPSGRDTEAFF TRBJ1-1 TRBV18 NA NA
TGTGCCAGCAGTCCCGAGGGGGTCACCGGGGAGCTGTTTTTT CASSPEGVTGELFF TRBJ2-2 TRBV11-2 NA NA
TGTGCCAGCGTCTTGGGACCCGAGCGAGAGACCCAGTACTTC CASVLGPERETQYF TRBJ2-5 TRBV5-8 NA NA
TGTGCCAGCACCCCCGGGACAGGGCAAACCGGGGAGCTGTTTTTT CASTPGTGQTGELFF TRBJ2-2 TRBV6-5 NA TRBD1
TGTGCCAGCAGCTTAGGCCGTTATGGCTACACCTTC CASSLGRYGYTF TRBJ1-2 TRBV11-2 NA NA
TGTGCCAGCAGCTTGGTTCCAGGGGTAAATCAGCCCCAGCATTTT CASSLVPGVNQPQHF TRBJ1-5 TRBV5-8 NA NA
TGTGCCAGCAGCCTAGGTGGGGCGGGGGTATCCTACAATGAGCAGTTCTTC CASSLGGAGVSYNEQFF TRBJ2-1 TRBV11-3 few TRBD2
TGTGCCTGGAGCCTCTCATCGGGAGAAAAACTGTTTTTT CAWSLSSGEKLFF TRBJ1-4 TRBV30 NA NA
TGCAGCGTGGCCCTCAGGAGCTCCTATAATTCACCCCTCCACTTT CSVALRSSYNSPLHF TRBJ1-6 TRBV29-1 NA NA
TGCGCCAGCAGCTTGGATTCGGGGGCTTGGACTGAAGCTTTCTTT CASSLDSGAWTEAFF TRBJ1-1 TRBV5-1 NA NA
TGCGCCAGCATTAACCGGGACAGGGCTAGAGGGGGCGCGAACACCGGGGAGCTGTTTTTT CASINRDRARGGANTGELFF TRBJ2-2 TRBV10-1 NA TRBD1
TGTGCCAGCAGGAGCTCCTACGAGCAGTACTTC CASRSSYEQYF TRBJ2-7 TRBV6-5 NA NA
TGCGCCAGCAGCTCGGGGGTACGGACAGGGAAGATCCACGAGCAGTACTTC CASSSGVRTGKIHEQYF TRBJ2-7 TRBV5-1 NA TRBD1
TGTGCCAGCAGTTTTTTCAGATCGGATACGCAGTATTTT CASSFFRSDTQYF TRBJ2-3 TRBV28 NA NA
TGTGCCAGCAGCTTTTCCGGGACCGACACCGGGGAGCTGTTTTTT CASSFSGTDTGELFF TRBJ2-2 TRBV11-3 NA NA
TGTGCCAGCAGACCCCCGACGGGGGGAAGGAATGAAGCTTTCTTT CASRPPTGGRNEAFF TRBJ1-1 TRBV6-5 NA NA
TGTGCCAGTTCGCGGGAGCTGGGTGAGCAGTTCTTC CASSRELGEQFF TRBJ2-1 TRBV19 NA TRBD2
TGTGCCAGCAGTAGTCAGGGGACGTCGAATCAGCCCCAGCATTTT CASSSQGTSNQPQHF TRBJ1-5 TRBV6-5 NA NA
TGTGCCAGCAGCTCTTCTACTAGCGGGAGGAGCTCCTACGAGCAGTACTTC CASSSSTSGRSSYEQYF TRBJ2-7 TRBV13 NA TRBD2
TGTGCCAGCAGCTTAGTTCGCAGGGACGAGCAGTACTTC CASSLVRRDEQYF TRBJ2-7 TRBV7-2 NA NA
TGTGCCAGCAGCTTAGAGGTGGTATTGGCTGGCTACACCTTC CASSLEVVLAGYTF TRBJ1-2 TRBV7-4 few NA
TGCAGCGTTTATAATACAGGTCCAGAGACCCAGTACTTC CSVYNTGPETQYF TRBJ2-5 TRBV29-1 NA NA
TGTGCCAGCAGCTCAGCCGGGACAGGGAGATCAGATACGCAGTATTTT CASSSAGTGRSDTQYF TRBJ2-3 TRBV7-3 NA TRBD1
TGTGCCAGCAGTTTGGGTATCTTAGGGGGAAACATTCAGTACTTC CASSLGILGGNIQYF TRBJ2-4 TRBV28 NA NA
TGTGCCAGCAGCTCCCCCGCTTTGGGCAGAGGTACCGTTGACTATGGCTACACCTTC CASSSPALGRGTVDYGYTF TRBJ1-2 TRBV7-2 NA NA
TGTGCCAGCAGTCGTACTCAAACTGGACAAAGTCGGGCCAACGTCCTGACTTTC CASSRTQTGQSRANVLTF TRBJ2-6 TRBV25-1 NA NA
TGTGCCAGCAGTCCCAGACAGGATCGCTACGAGCAGTACTTC CASSPRQDRYEQYF TRBJ2-7 TRBV27 NA NA
TGTGCCAGCAGTCGACAGGGTTATAGCAATCAGCCCCAGCATTTT CASSRQGYSNQPQHF TRBJ1-5 TRBV2 few TRBD1
TGTGCCAGCAGCTTGGACGGCCCCAGGGGAGAGCAGTACTTC CASSLDGPRGEQYF TRBJ2-7 TRBV7-9 few NA
TGCGCCAGCAGCCAAGACGAACAGGATACTAATGAAAAACTGTTTTTT CASSQDEQDTNEKLFF TRBJ1-4 TRBV4-1 NA NA
TGTGCCAGCAGCTACAGGAGCACCGGGGAGCTGTTTTTT CASSYRSTGELFF TRBJ2-2 TRBV7-9 NA NA
TGTGCCTGGAGCTGGAGAAGGGATTCACCCCTCCACTTT CAWSWRRDSPLHF TRBJ1-6 TRBV30 NA NA
TGTGCCAGCAGTGTTGTTGGTGGGTCCTGGGAGGCCTACGAGCAGTACTTC CASSVVGGSWEAYEQYF TRBJ2-7 TRBV6-1 NA NA
TGTGCCATCCTGTGGGGTGGGGAGCAGAACACTGAAGCTTTCTTT CAILWGGEQNTEAFF TRBJ1-1 TRBV7-9 NA NA
TGTGCCAGCAGCAAACTTGAAGGAGTGTATGGCTACACCTTC CASSKLEGVYGYTF TRBJ1-2 TRBV21-1 few NA
TGTGCCAGTAGTATCTCCCATACATCCCCCGGGGAGCTGTTTTTT CASSISHTSPGELFF TRBJ2-2 TRBV19 NA NA
TGTGCCAGCAGCCCGAGGGGGGCCAAAAACATTCAGTACTTC CASSPRGAKNIQYF TRBJ2-4 TRBV28 NA NA
TGTGCCAGCAGTCCCCCGTCGGCAGGGGGCGTCTACGAGCAGTACTTC CASSPPSAGGVYEQYF TRBJ2-7 TRBV28 NA TRBD1
TGCGCCAGCAGCTTGGGTGATGCTTGGGACGGATCCTACGAGCAGTACTTC CASSLGDAWDGSYEQYF TRBJ2-7 TRBV5-1 NA NA
TGTGCCAGCAGTACCCCGAGGAGGCTCGGCAATGAGCAGTTCTTC CASSTPRRLGNEQFF TRBJ2-1 TRBV7-9 NA NA
TGCGCCAGCAGCTGGACAGGGGCTGATGGCTACACCTTC CASSWTGADGYTF TRBJ1-2 TRBV5-1 NA TRBD1
TGTGCCAGCAGCTTGGAAAGGGGACGCTATGGCTACACCTTC CASSLERGRYGYTF TRBJ1-2 TRBV5-5 NA NA
TGTGCCAGCAGTGAAGTTCGGCGGGGGGGTATCAATGAGCAGTTCTTC CASSEVRRGGINEQFF TRBJ2-1 TRBV6-1 NA TRBD2
TGTGCCAGCAGCCAAGATGCACTAGCGGGGGGGCTTGTAAGGCCTGCTACGCAGTATTTT CASSQDALAGGLVRPATQYF TRBJ2-3 TRBV4-2 once TRBD2
TGCGCCAGCAGCTTTGGGACTAGGAACGAGCAGTACTTC CASSFGTRNEQYF TRBJ2-7 TRBV5-1 once TRBD2
TGTGCCAGCAGCCTGGACCGGGGGACGCAGTATTTT CASSLDRGTQYF TRBJ2-3 TRBV7-2 NA NA
TGTGCCAGCAGGCCGTACGGGGGAACAGGCTCTAATTCACCCCTCCACTTT CASRPYGGTGSNSPLHF TRBJ1-6 TRBV7-2 NA NA
TGTGCCAGCAGTGTCCGAAGAACTTATGACTCTGGAAACACCATATATTTT CASSVRRTYDSGNTIYF TRBJ1-3 TRBV2 NA NA
TGTGCCAGCGGGGGACAGGGGCAAGCTTTCTTT CASGGQGQAFF TRBJ1-1 TRBV6-1 NA TRBD1